What follows are 18 T cell receptor beta chains derived from one specimen sequenced in a study of T cell responses to AZD1222 COVID-19 vaccine. This table comes from immunoSEQ multiplex PCR, and its TCRdb copy is limited to in-frame clones, with some not included. The table includes nearly 110,000 clones, roughly nine tenths detected once. This sample comprised peripheral blood, obtained on day 0 of AZD1222 vaccination. These receptor sequences come from an adult in good health.

The chain links TRBV21-1 to TRBJ2-3; the table's D call of TRBD1 was not tested on the DNA. TRBV21-1 is a pseudogene segment. CDR3 length: 13 amino acids. The CDR3 spells CATMTGRTDTQYF. In nucleotides, the CDR3 is TGTGCCACCATGACAGGCCGCACAGATACGCAGTATTTT.

The rearrangement joins TRBV5-4 to TRBJ1-5; 9 nucleotides match TRBD1. Unmatched junction bases numbered 6, after V lost 4 bases and J lost 4 bases. Germline V gives CDR1 SGHNT, CDR2 YYREEE (reference sequence). This CDR3 region has 15 residues. The CDR3, as DNA: TGTGCCAGCAGCACTGGACAGGGGATAAATCAGCCCCAGCATTTT. Translating gives CASSTGQGINQPQHF.

This clone was observed once. V usage is TRBV7-9 and J usage is TRBJ1-1, with D possibly TRBD1 on 5 matching bases. CDR1 is SEHNR and CDR2 is FQNEAQ in the germline V gene (reference sequence). The CDR3 is made up of 13 amino acids. V gave up 5 bases and J gave up 8 bases, with 15 bases separating them. CDR3 sequence (DNA): TGTGCCAGCAGCAAAGTGGGGGGGAGAGAAGCTTTCTTT. It yields the protein CASSKVGGREAFF.

A few counts support this clone. V is TRBV11-3 and J is TRBJ2-2; 8 bases agree with TRBD2. The CDR3 runs to 14 residues. V lost 5 bases, J lost 4 bases, and 3 bases stayed unmatched. Per germline, CDR1 SGHNT and CDR2 YENEEA. CDR3 in amino acids: CASSRAGVTGELFF. DNA of the CDR3: TGTGCCAGCAGCAGAGCGGGAGTCACCGGGGAGCTGTTTTTT.

V is TRBV7-2 and J is TRBJ2-7, with 10 bases lining up with TRBD1. Germline assignment: CDR1 SGHTA and CDR2 FQGNSA. The CDR3 spans 16 residues. The J segment lost 5 bases and the V segment lost 1 base, leaving 8 bases of the junction unmatched. CDR3 bases: TGTGCCAGCAGCTTAGGGGGGGGACAGGGGAGGAACGAGCAGTACTTC. Amino acid sequence: CASSLGGGQGRNEQYF.

The V call is TRBV19, the J call TRBJ1-5, with D hard to call. Germline V gene lookup returns CDR1 LNHDA and CDR2 SQIVND (reference sequence). The V end was cut by 10 bases, the J end by 3 bases, with 16 bases between. CDR3 size: 14 residues. The CDR3 DNA reads TGTGCCACCTTGGACCCCGGGGTCAATCAGCCCCAGCATTTT. Protein sequence: CATLDPGVNQPQHF.

This chain connects TRBV9 to TRBJ2-3, with TRBD2 as a possible D gene (6 bases). CDR1 is SGDLS, CDR2 YYNGEE, per germline. V was pared by 0 bases and J by 1 base, with 9 bases between. The CDR3 contains 15 residues. In DNA, the CDR3 is TGTGCCAGCAGCGTAGCGGGAGTGGGCACAGATACGCAGTATTTT. It specifies CASSVAGVGTDTQYF.

The V gene is TRBV7-3, the J gene TRBJ2-7; a possible D gene is TRBD2 (5 bases). The CDR3 is made up of 15 amino acids. The ends were cut back, 1 base at V and 3 bases at J, with 13 bases in the middle. Germline V gene sequence: CDR1 SGHTA, CDR2 FQGTGA. The CDR3 protein is CASSLSAGFVYEQYF. The CDR3 bases are TGTGCCAGCAGCTTAAGTGCGGGCTTCGTCTACGAGCAGTACTTC.

V gene TRBV30 combines with J gene TRBJ1-6; unclear D gene. This CDR3 has 11 amino acids. Trimming stripped 1 base from V and 6 bases from J, with 1 base between. CDR1 and CDR2 from the germline V gene are GTSNPN and SVGIG (reference sequence). CDR3 DNA: TGTGCCTGGAGTGCTAATTCACCCCTCCACTTT. Encoded protein: CAWSANSPLHF.

Only a few counts were recorded for this clone. The chain has TRBV18 and TRBJ2-3, with TRBD2 matching 13 bases. The V segment lost 6 bases and the J segment 3 bases; nucleotides outside the gene matches: 9. The length of the CDR3 is 17 residues. Looked up from germline, CDR1 is KGHSH and CDR2 is LQKENI. CDR3 amino acids: CASSLTSGGPKTDTQYF. CDR3 coding DNA: TGTGCCAGCTCTTTGACTAGCGGGGGGCCTAAAACAGATACGCAGTATTTT.

The J gene is TRBJ1-4, the V gene TRBV19, with D possibly TRBD1 on 5 matching bases. This CDR3 has 15 amino acids. Germline assignment: CDR1 LNHDA and CDR2 SQIVND (reference sequence). With 6 bases removed from V and 3 bases from J, the gap between germline ends came to 14 bases. CDR3 residues: CASSTPGTPNEKLFF. The CDR3 bases are TGTGCCAGTAGCACCCCCGGGACTCCTAATGAAAAACTGTTTTTT.

The chain has TRBV9 and TRBJ2-1, with TRBD2 matching over 9 bases. CDR1 and CDR2 (germline): SGDLS, YYNGEE. V was clipped by 0 bases and J by 5 bases; unmatched bases: 6. CDR3 size: 16 residues. CDR3 sequence reads: CASSVGPAGGDNEQFF. In DNA, the CDR3 is TGTGCCAGCAGCGTAGGGCCCGCGGGGGGGGACAATGAGCAGTTCTTC.

This clone is a singleton in its sample. V usage is TRBV6-2 or TRBV6-3 and J usage is TRBJ2-7; 9 positions match TRBD2. V trimming: 2 bases; J trimming: 3 bases; junction bases outside the gene matches: 11. The germline V gene encodes CDR1 MNHEY and CDR2 SVGEGT. The length of the CDR3 is 17 residues. This chain's CDR3 is CASSYGSSGGEYYEQYF. CDR3 coding DNA: TGTGCCAGCAGTTACGGTAGTAGCGGGGGAGAATACTACGAGCAGTACTTC.

V and J are TRBV4-3 and TRBJ1-1; D gene uncertain. V was pared by 5 bases and J by 2 bases, with 9 bases between. Germline assignment: CDR1 LGHNA and CDR2 YSLEER. The CDR3 covers 13 residues. CDR3 coding DNA: TGCGCCAGCAGCGAAGGCTATAACACTGAAGCTTTCTTT. It translates to CASSEGYNTEAFF.

The chain uses TRBV7-9 and TRBJ1-4; possibly TRBD1 for D (5 bases). The ends were cut back, 1 base at V and 6 bases at J, with 12 bases in the middle. The CDR3 spans 15 residues. Germline V gene sequence: CDR1 SEHNR, CDR2 FQNEAQ (reference sequence). The CDR3 region has the DNA TGTGCCAGCAGCTTAGGGACCGGGACGTATGAAAAACTGTTTTTT. Translating it yields CASSLGTGTYEKLFF.

Remarks on this clone: The identical CDR3 is also encoded by other nucleotide sequences in the sample. This rearrangement joins TRBV18 to TRBJ2-7; 8 positions match TRBD1. The CDR3 has 14 residues. Trimming cost V 3 bases and J 2 bases; bases outside gene matches: 3. Germline CDR1 KGHSH, CDR2 LQKENI. The CDR3 DNA reads TGTGCCAGCTCACCCGGGACAGGACCCTACGAGCAGTACTTC. Its translation is CASSPGTGPYEQYF.

This clone turned up a few times. The chain carries TRBV12-3 or TRBV12-4 and TRBJ1-2, with a weak D call TRBD1 (5 bases). The CDR3 is 12 residues long. Trimming left V 6 bases short and J 8 bases short, with 13 bases between. The CDR3 nucleotides are TGTGCCAGCAGCCGAGGGACGTCGGGCTACACCTTC. Translation: CASSRGTSGYTF.

V is TRBV24-1 and J is TRBJ1-1; a weak D match, TRBD1 (6 bases). The germline gives CDR1 KGHDR, CDR2 SFDVKD. CDR3 length: 14 residues. With 3 bases removed from V and 12 bases from J, the gap between germline ends came to 19 bases. CDR3 nucleotides: TGTGCCACCAGTGATGGGGGCAGAGAGACAACCACTTTCTTT. This translates into CATSDGGRETTTFF.